Below are 9 T cell receptor beta chains sequenced from a single sample in a study of CD8+ T cells in alopecia areata. In each case, RNA was isolated and then reverse transcribed into cDNA as the sequencing template. Sequencing was performed with immunoSEQ multiplex PCR; in TCRdb, only in-frame clones are kept and a portion is missing. The table includes fewer than 200,000 clones, around 71% detected once. The sequences come from CD8+ T cells sorted from blood, collected at week 0. The receptors come from a human donor with alopecia areata.

The rearrangement joins TRBV5-1 to TRBJ2-7; D unresolved. CDR3 length equals 11 residues. Germline V lookup: CDR1 SGHRS, CDR2 YFSETQ. The V and J ends lost 6 bases and 6 bases respectively, with 10 bases between them. In nucleotides, the CDR3 is TGCGCCAGCACCGAGAGGCGCGAGCAGTACTTC. It encodes CASTERREQYF.

This clone showed up just a few times. The rearrangement links TRBV2 to TRBJ1-6; 7 nucleotides line up with TRBD1. Germline trimming cut 6 bases from V and 6 bases from J; bases unmatched to any gene: 5. The CDR3 loop spans 14 amino acids. The V gene's germline CDR1 is SNHLY and CDR2 FYNNEI. In nucleotides, the CDR3 is TGTGCCAGCAGGGGCCCAGGGGGTAATTCACCCCTCCACTTT. Translated: CASRGPGGNSPLHF.

The rearrangement links TRBV13 to TRBJ2-1, with 9 bases fitting TRBD2. CDR1 PRHDT and CDR2 FYEKMQ come from the germline V gene (reference sequence). The CDR3 contains 15 residues. Trimming cost V 5 bases and J 8 bases; bases outside gene matches: 10. The CDR3 DNA follows: TGTGCCAGCAGCCAGCAGCTAGCGGGGCTCGATGAGCAGTTCTTC. Its protein product is CASSQQLAGLDEQFF.

J is TRBJ2-7 and V is TRBV7-6, with D unresolved. The CDR3 sequence is 14 residues long. V was pared by 1 base and J by 4 bases, with 11 bases between. Germline V CDR1 and CDR2: SGHVS, FNYEAQ. This CDR3 is CASSLGLGPYEQYF. The CDR3 DNA follows: TGTGCCAGCAGCTTAGGGTTAGGACCTTACGAGCAGTACTTC.

This chain connects TRBV5-1 to TRBJ2-7, with 7 nucleotides matching TRBD1. This CDR3 has 15 residues. The V and J ends lost 0 bases and 4 bases, in that order; junction bases with no gene match: 7. CDR1 and CDR2 (germline): SGHRS, YFSETQ. CDR3 region: CASSLDFGTAYEQYF. The CDR3 DNA reads TGCGCCAGCAGCTTGGACTTTGGGACAGCATACGAGCAGTACTTC.

V gene TRBV2 combines with J gene TRBJ2-5; the D is unclear. The germline V gene has CDR1 SNHLY and CDR2 FYNNEI. There are 14 residues in the CDR3. The V end lost 6 bases, the J end lost 2 bases, and 13 bases lay between the germline ends. The chain's CDR3 is CASSDDGGQETQYF. Written as DNA, the CDR3 is TGTGCCAGCAGCGACGACGGCGGACAAGAGACCCAGTACTTC.

This chain joins TRBV15 and TRBJ2-1; 7 bases are shared with TRBD2. From germline, CDR1 is LNHNV and CDR2 YYDKDF (reference sequence). The CDR3 length is 16 residues. The ends lost 3 bases at V and 2 bases at J; junction bases unmatched: 7. The CDR3 DNA sequence: TGTGCCACCAGCAGGTCGAACGGGGGGACCTACAATGAGCAGTTCTTC. Translating gives CATSRSNGGTYNEQFF.

V gene TRBV30 combines with J gene TRBJ1-1, with 8 positions matching TRBD1. The V gene end was trimmed by 7 bases and the J gene end by 8 bases; junction bases not matched to a gene: 12. This CDR3 contains 13 residues. CDR1 is GTSNPN, CDR2 SVGIG, per germline (reference sequence). In DNA form, the CDR3 reads TGTGCCTCAAACAGGGGGGATGGTTTAGAAGCTTTCTTT. Amino acid sequence: CASNRGDGLEAFF.

In DNA form, the CDR3 reads TGCAGCGTCCAGACCCCCATGAACACTGAAGCTTTCTTT. This translates into CSVQTPMNTEAFF. The chain recombines TRBV29-1 with TRBJ1-1; D remains ambiguous. Per germline, CDR1 SQVTM and CDR2 ANQGSEA. CDR3 length: 13 residues. The germline V and J ends were trimmed by 6 bases and 0 bases, with 11 bases remaining between them.